The sequence of this T cell receptor beta chain was determined in a study of blood T cell repertoires in COVID-19 (dated by TCRdb to 2018 to 2020). Turning to the overall study: The collaborator samples originated in the United States, Italy and Spain and spanned the acute and convalescent phases of COVID-19. Samples were obtained from the ongoing ImmuneRACE study (first 160 participants) and from some 1,300 subjects provided by 6 global collaborators. Deeply sampled blood TCRbeta repertoires from subjects exposed to, actively infected with, or recovered from COVID-19 were included in the dataset. The repertoires were made available in a free public database intended to serve as a resource for research on the immune response to SARS-CoV-2. Sample metadata almost always included a de-identified subject ID, COVID-19 status, age in years and sex. The material from the prospective study consisted of cDNA or gDNA derived from T cells, B-cell-depleted T cells, or PBMCs. Where available, HLA class I and class II types were taken from metadata supplied by the sample provider and were not determined by assay-based typing. What the research found in general, with its limitations: The amount of clinical and demographic metadata varied by source and participant and was provided uncurated.

Details on this clone: The clone's antigen remains unknown. No per-base quality is available; no much larger clone lies one base away.

At one collaborating source in Seattle, patients were enrolled during active infection and were followed longitudinally through the course of disease. Each collaborating institution followed its own protocols to collect whole blood in K2EDTA tubes. Collaborator samples were shipped for TCRbeta analysis as frozen whole blood, isolated PBMCs, or DNA extracted from either sample type. TCRbeta CDR3 regions were amplified from genomic DNA using the immunoSEQ Assay, a bias-controlled multiplex PCR. Per the source publication's procedure: The number of nucleated cells in each sample was estimated from the amplification of reference gene primers within the assay. Sequence reads were collapsed and filtered to measure the absolute abundance of every unique TCRbeta CDR3 rearrangement. For each sample, productive Simpson clonality was calculated by taking the square root of Simpson's diversity index across productive rearrangements. Imported from immuneACCESS, the table was reduced by TCRdb to in-frame sequences with V and J called. These copies leave out some clones; in studies compared against another copy, an unresolved V gene accounts for under half, and the cause of the remainder is not known. V, J and clone size are taken as reported in that table, and D and trimming were inferred from the DNA itself. Here the sample has 90,000 to 100,000 clones; roughly 90% occur a single time. The biggest ten clones account for 2.7% of the sample.

Here V drops 2 bases and J drops 6 bases, and the junction holds 16 bases not matched to any gene. The germline V gene gives CDR1 as SGHRS and CDR2 as YFSETQ. The CDR3, cysteine through phenylalanine, is 17 amino acids long. Here the CDR3 DNA is all that survives: 51 bases in frame from base 1. The sample consisted of peripheral blood. The origin of this receptor is a man aged 45-65 years with COVID-19, enrolled during active disease. In this chain, TRBV5-1 is recombined with TRBJ1-1, and TRBD1 aligns with 7 junction nucleotides. The CDR3: CASSFGTVVGSTAEAFF. At the DNA level, the sequence is TGCGCCAGCAGCTTCGGGACAGTTGTTGGGTCAACGGCTGAAGCTTTCTTT.